The 12 T cell receptor beta chains listed next were all sequenced from one sample in a study of T cell responses to AZD1222 COVID-19 vaccine. Libraries were prepared by immunoSEQ multiplex PCR; TCRdb keeps only in-frame clonotypes and omits some of them. The data contain over 130,000 clones, 92% of them singletons. The input for sequencing was peripheral blood, taken 28 days after the second AZD1222 dose. The receptor source for this set is an adult who received the AZD1222 COVID-19 vaccine.

This sequence joins TRBV28 and TRBJ2-4; D is unclear. The ends were cut back, 2 bases at V and 1 base at J, with 0 bases in the middle. Germline CDR1 reads MDHEN; CDR2 reads SYDVKM. The CDR3 extends over 12 amino acids. This CDR3 reads CASSLAKNIQYF. The CDR3 nucleotides are TGTGCCAGCAGTTTAGCCAAAAACATTCAGTACTTC.

V usage is TRBV2 and J usage is TRBJ2-7; 8 positions agree with TRBD1. V lost 2 bases, J lost 6 bases, and 6 bases stayed unmatched. This CDR3 spans 14 amino acids. Germline lookup yields CDR1 SNHLY and CDR2 FYNNEI. The CDR3 is CASSEQGAAGEQYF. In DNA form, the CDR3 reads TGTGCCAGCAGTGAACAGGGGGCCGCGGGCGAGCAGTACTTC.

The chain combines TRBV4-3 with TRBJ2-1, with unresolved D. Per germline, CDR1 LGHNA and CDR2 YSLEER. Trimming pared 1 base from V and 5 bases from J, leaving 18 bases between. The CDR3 is made up of 17 amino acids. CDR3 residues: CASSQVLGTRGNNEQFF. In DNA, the CDR3 is TGCGCCAGCAGCCAAGTTCTCGGCACACGAGGCAACAATGAGCAGTTCTTC.

The chain carries TRBV5-1 and TRBJ1-5; D may be TRBD1 (6 bases). Germline V lookup: CDR1 SGHRS, CDR2 YFSETQ. V was pared by 0 bases and J by 7 bases, with 11 bases between. The CDR3 spans 14 residues. In DNA form, the CDR3 reads TGCGCCAGCAGCTTGGTGACAGGTTCCCAGCCCCAGCATTTT. This sequence encodes CASSLVTGSQPQHF.

The chain recombines TRBV19 with TRBJ1-4, with no clear D. The CDR3 has 15 residues. The germline gives CDR1 LNHDA, CDR2 SQIVND (reference sequence). With 7 bases removed from V and 0 bases from J, the gap between germline ends came to 12 bases. Here the CDR3 reads CASTVSTATNEKLFF. Written as DNA, the CDR3 is TGTGCCAGTACCGTGTCAACCGCAACTAATGAAAAACTGTTTTTT.

This chain links TRBV7-8 with TRBJ1-2, with 10 bases fitting TRBD1. The trim removed 1 base at V and 7 bases at J, leaving 6 bases unmatched. This CDR3 has 15 amino acids. In germline, CDR1 is SGHVS, CDR2 FQNEAQ. The CDR3 bases are TGTGCCAGCAGCTTAGTTTTGAGGGACAGGGGTGGCTACACCTTC. Translating it yields CASSLVLRDRGGYTF.

J is TRBJ2-5 and V is TRBV28; D uncertain. This CDR3 has 13 amino acids. Germline V lookup: CDR1 MDHEN, CDR2 SYDVKM. V lost 3 bases and J lost 4, with 9 bases in between. This chain's CDR3 is CASSFWKTETQYF. The CDR3 nucleotides are TGTGCCAGCAGTTTCTGGAAGACAGAGACCCAGTACTTC. Complete variable domain (other parts from reference TRBV28 and TRBJ2-5): DVKVTQSSRYLVKRTGEKVFLECVQDMDHENMFWYRQDPGLGLRLIYFSYDVKMKEKGDIPEGYSVSREKKERFSLILESASTNQTSMYLCASSFWKTETQYFGPGTRLLVL.

This clone was observed a single time. The V and J genes are TRBV3-1 (or the pseudogene TRBV3-2) and TRBJ1-6; TRBD1 matches 8 bases. From germline, CDR1 is LGHDT and CDR2 YNNKEL (reference sequence). The CDR3 sequence is 15 residues long. V shed 1 base and J 9 bases; nucleotides not matched to a gene: 5. The CDR3 loop reads CASSQGTGISSPLHF. CDR3 sequence (DNA): TGTGCCAGCAGCCAAGGGACAGGGATTAGTTCACCCCTCCACTTT.

This clone was counted a few times. The J gene is TRBJ2-1, the V gene TRBV4-2, with TRBD2 matching 14 bases. The V segment lost 3 bases and the J segment 10 bases; nucleotides outside the gene matches: 8. CDR1 LGHNA and CDR2 YNFKEQ come from the germline V gene. The CDR3 consists of 16 residues. In DNA form, the CDR3 reads TGTGCCAGCAGCCAGGGGACTAGCGGGAGTATCGGCGAGCAGTTCTTC. Translating it yields CASSQGTSGSIGEQFF.

This clone was seen only once. The chain joins TRBV4-3 to TRBJ1-6; perhaps TRBD1 as D (5 bases). The CDR3 consists of 18 residues. From germline, CDR1 is LGHNA and CDR2 YSLEER. V was clipped by 3 bases and J by 4 bases, with 19 bases between them. CDR3: CASSQDGWGEWYNSPLHF. The CDR3 region has the DNA TGCGCCAGCAGCCAGGATGGGTGGGGGGAATGGTATAATTCACCCCTCCACTTT.

The chain couples TRBV30 to TRBJ2-2; D is ambiguous. The CDR3 is 14 residues long. Trimming cost V 0 bases and J 0 bases, with 5 bases left between them. Per the germline V gene, CDR1 is GTSNPN and CDR2 is SVGIG (reference sequence). The CDR3 protein is CAWSVGSNTGELFF. DNA for the CDR3: TGTGCCTGGAGTGTGGGATCGAACACCGGGGAGCTGTTTTTT.

This clone was detected only a few times. The chain is built from TRBV28 and TRBJ1-1, with TRBD1 matching over 7 bases. The germline V gene encodes CDR1 MDHEN and CDR2 SYDVKM. CDR3 length: 14 amino acids. V shed 7 bases, J shed 10 bases, and the junction held 15 bases outside the gene matches. CDR3 loop: CASTPPGRRTGAFF. The CDR3 nucleotides are TGTGCCAGCACCCCCCCGGGACGCCGGACAGGAGCTTTCTTT.